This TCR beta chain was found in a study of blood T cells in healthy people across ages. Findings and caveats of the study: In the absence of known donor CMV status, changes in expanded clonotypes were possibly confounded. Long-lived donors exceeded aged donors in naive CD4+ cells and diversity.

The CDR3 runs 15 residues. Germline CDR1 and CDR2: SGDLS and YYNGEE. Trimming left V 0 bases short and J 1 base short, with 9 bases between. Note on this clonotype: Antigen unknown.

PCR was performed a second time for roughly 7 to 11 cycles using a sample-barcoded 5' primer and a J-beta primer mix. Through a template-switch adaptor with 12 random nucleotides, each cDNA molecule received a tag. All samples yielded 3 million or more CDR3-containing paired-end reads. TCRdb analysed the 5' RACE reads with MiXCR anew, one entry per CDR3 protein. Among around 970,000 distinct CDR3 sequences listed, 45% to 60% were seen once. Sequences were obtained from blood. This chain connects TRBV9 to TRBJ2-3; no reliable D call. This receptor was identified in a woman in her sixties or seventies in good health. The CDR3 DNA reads TGTGCCAGCAGCGTAGATGGAGCGCGCACAGATACGCAGTATTTT. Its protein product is CASSVDGARTDTQYF.